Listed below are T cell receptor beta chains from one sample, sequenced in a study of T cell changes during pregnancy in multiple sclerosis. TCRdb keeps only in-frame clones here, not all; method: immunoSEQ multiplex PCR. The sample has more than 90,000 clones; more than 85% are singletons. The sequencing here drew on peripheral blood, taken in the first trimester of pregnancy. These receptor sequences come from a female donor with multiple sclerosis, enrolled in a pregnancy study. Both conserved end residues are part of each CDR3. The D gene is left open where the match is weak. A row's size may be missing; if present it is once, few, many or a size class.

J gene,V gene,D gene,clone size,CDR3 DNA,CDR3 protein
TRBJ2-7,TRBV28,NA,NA,TGTGCCAGCAGTCTCCCCGGTCGGGGGTACGAGCAGTACTTC,CASSLPGRGYEQYF
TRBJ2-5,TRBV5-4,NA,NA,TGTGCCAGCAGCCCCCTGGGGGCGGGTGCGGAGACCCAGTACTTC,CASSPLGAGAETQYF
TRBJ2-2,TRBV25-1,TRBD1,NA,TGTGCCAGCAGTGGACAGGGGGCCGGGGAGCTGTTTTTT,CASSGQGAGELFF
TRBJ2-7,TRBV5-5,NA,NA,TGTGCCAGCAGCTTGACATGGGCTTCCTACGAGCAGTACTTC,CASSLTWASYEQYF
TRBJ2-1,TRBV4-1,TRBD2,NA,TGCGCCAGCAGCCACGGACTAGCGGGAATGATATCCTACAATGAGCAGTTCTTC,CASSHGLAGMISYNEQFF
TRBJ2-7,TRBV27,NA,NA,TGTGCCAGCAGTTTCGAACAGAACTACGAGCAGTACTTC,CASSFEQNYEQYF
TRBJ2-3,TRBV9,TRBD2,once,TGTGCCAGCAGCGCAGGACTAGCTAGCACAGATACGCAGTATTTT,CASSAGLASTDTQYF
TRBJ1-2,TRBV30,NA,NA,TGTGCCTGGAGACGAGCGGGCTACACCTTC,CAWRRAGYTF
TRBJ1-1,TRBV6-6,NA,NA,TGTGCCAGCAGTCCCCCAGAGGGAGGAACTGAAGCTTTCTTT,CASSPPEGGTEAFF
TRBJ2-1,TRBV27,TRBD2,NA,TGTGCCAGCAGTTTCTTTAGCGGGAGCAATGAGCAGTTCTTC,CASSFFSGSNEQFF
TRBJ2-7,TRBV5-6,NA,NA,TGTGCCAGCAGCTTGGCGGCCGGAGTTCAGTACTTC,CASSLAAGVQYF
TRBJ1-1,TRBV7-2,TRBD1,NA,TGTGCCAGCAGCTTAATCGGGACAGGAGTCGAAGCTTTCTTT,CASSLIGTGVEAFF
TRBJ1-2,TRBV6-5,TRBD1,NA,TGTGCCAGCAGTTACCCGACAGGGGAGGTCACCTTC,CASSYPTGEVTF
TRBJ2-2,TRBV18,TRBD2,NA,TGTGCCAGCTCACCTCGGACTAGCGCCGGGGAGCTGTTTTTT,CASSPRTSAGELFF